Listed below are T cell receptor beta chains from one sample, sequenced in a study of T cells in tuberculosis. The data were produced by immunoSEQ multiplex PCR, yet TCRdb's version contains in-frame clones alone and is incomplete. The sample carries approximately 30,000 clones, around 93% recorded once. The sample taken for sequencing was PBMCs. The receptors derive from a donor aged 10-30 years with latent tuberculosis or without tuberculosis infection. Some clones in this sample may be carry-over from other donors' samples. CDR3s include the opening cysteine and the closing phenylalanine or tryptophan. Fields, in order: CDR3 protein, CDR3 DNA, D gene, clone size, V gene, J gene. A D gene is named only where the DNA matches it firmly. Expanded clones get a size class; other rows say once, few or many, or leave the size out.

CDR3 protein: CASSTISVSSYEQYF
CDR3 DNA: TGTGCCAGCAGTACCATTAGCGTAAGCTCCTACGAGCAGTACTTC
D gene: -
clone size: -
V gene: TRBV27
J gene: TRBJ2-7

CDR3 protein: CASTLDRDPGEQYF
CDR3 DNA: TGTGCCAGCACCTTAGACAGGGATCCGGGCGAGCAGTACTTC
D gene: TRBD1
clone size: -
V gene: TRBV5-4
J gene: TRBJ2-7

CDR3 protein: CASSLAGAGGYGYTF
CDR3 DNA: TGTGCCAGCAGCTTGGCGGGGGCGGGAGGCTATGGCTACACCTTC
D gene: -
clone size: -
V gene: TRBV5-6
J gene: TRBJ1-2

CDR3 protein: CASSHDGGRSSYEQYF
CDR3 DNA: TGCGCCAGCAGCCACGATGGCGGCCGGAGCTCCTACGAGCAGTACTTC
D gene: -
clone size: -
V gene: TRBV4-1
J gene: TRBJ2-7

CDR3 protein: CASSEEYETEAFF
CDR3 DNA: TGTGCCAGCAGTGAAGAGTATGAGACTGAAGCTTTCTTT
D gene: -
clone size: -
V gene: TRBV2
J gene: TRBJ1-1

CDR3 protein: CASSPAGSGNTIYF
CDR3 DNA: TGTGCCAGCAGCCCTGCAGGCTCTGGAAACACCATATATTTT
D gene: -
clone size: -
V gene: TRBV7-9
J gene: TRBJ1-3

CDR3 protein: CASSLLGGEQYF
CDR3 DNA: TGTGCCAGCAGTTTATTGGGGGGAGAGCAGTACTTC
D gene: -
clone size: -
V gene: TRBV28
J gene: TRBJ2-7

CDR3 protein: CASSFKDRDEQYF
CDR3 DNA: TGTGCCAGCAGCTTTAAAGACAGGGACGAGCAGTACTTC
D gene: TRBD1
clone size: -
V gene: TRBV5-6
J gene: TRBJ2-7

CDR3 protein: CASSQSVGGETEAFF
CDR3 DNA: TGCGCCAGCAGTCAATCCGTCGGTGGGGAGACTGAAGCTTTCTTT
D gene: -
clone size: -
V gene: TRBV23-1
J gene: TRBJ1-1

CDR3 protein: CASSDEVGGTEAFF
CDR3 DNA: TGCGCCAGCAGCGACGAAGTTGGAGGAACTGAAGCTTTCTTT
D gene: -
clone size: -
V gene: TRBV5-1
J gene: TRBJ1-1

CDR3 protein: CASSRGGSPSYNEQFF
CDR3 DNA: TGCGCCAGCAGCCGGGGGGGCAGCCCCTCCTACAATGAGCAGTTCTTC
D gene: -
clone size: -
V gene: TRBV4-1
J gene: TRBJ2-1

CDR3 protein: CANRREFKGEQFF
CDR3 DNA: TGTGCCAACCGGAGGGAGTTTAAGGGTGAGCAGTTCTTC
D gene: -
clone size: -
V gene: TRBV2
J gene: TRBJ2-1

CDR3 protein: CASTAQGTEAFF
CDR3 DNA: TGTGCCAGCACCGCACAGGGGACTGAAGCTTTCTTT
D gene: TRBD1
clone size: once
V gene: TRBV6-6
J gene: TRBJ1-1

CDR3 protein: CASSPQGQGESYEQYF
CDR3 DNA: TGTGCCAGCAGCCCCCAAGGACAGGGGGAAAGCTACGAGCAGTACTTC
D gene: TRBD1
clone size: -
V gene: TRBV14
J gene: TRBJ2-7

CDR3 protein: CASSSGQVLNTEAFF
CDR3 DNA: TGTGCCAGCAGTTCGGGACAGGTGCTAAACACTGAAGCTTTCTTT
D gene: TRBD1
clone size: -
V gene: TRBV28
J gene: TRBJ1-1

CDR3 protein: CASSLPVTEAFF
CDR3 DNA: TGTGCCAGCAGTTTACCGGTCACTGAAGCTTTCTTT
D gene: -
clone size: -
V gene: TRBV28
J gene: TRBJ1-1

CDR3 protein: CASSDWTGGVDQPQHF
CDR3 DNA: TGTGCCAGCAGTGACTGGACAGGGGGAGTTGATCAGCCCCAGCATTTT
D gene: TRBD1
clone size: -
V gene: TRBV2
J gene: TRBJ1-5

CDR3 protein: CASSADSGALGNEQFF
CDR3 DNA: TGTGCCAGCAGTGCTGATTCAGGGGCTTTGGGGAATGAGCAGTTCTTC
D gene: -
clone size: -
V gene: TRBV25-1
J gene: TRBJ2-1

CDR3 protein: CASSLGSGNYGYTF
CDR3 DNA: TGTGCCAGCAGCTTGGGTTCGGGTAACTATGGCTACACCTTC
D gene: -
clone size: -
V gene: TRBV7-2
J gene: TRBJ1-2

CDR3 protein: CATESGRAKYEQYF
CDR3 DNA: TGTGCCACCGAAAGCGGGAGGGCCAAATACGAGCAGTACTTC
D gene: TRBD2
clone size: -
V gene: TRBV6-1
J gene: TRBJ2-7

CDR3 protein: CARRAGYNEQFF
CDR3 DNA: TGTGCCAGGAGGGCCGGGTACAATGAGCAGTTCTTC
D gene: -
clone size: -
V gene: TRBV5-8
J gene: TRBJ2-1

CDR3 protein: CASSSGGVTNEKLFF
CDR3 DNA: TGCGCCAGCAGCTCCGGGGGAGTAACTAATGAAAAACTGTTTTTT
D gene: -
clone size: -
V gene: TRBV5-1
J gene: TRBJ1-4

CDR3 protein: CASSLPLTSGVPGELFF
CDR3 DNA: TGTGCCAGCAGCCTCCCCTTGACTAGCGGGGTCCCCGGGGAGCTGTTTTTT
D gene: TRBD2
clone size: -
V gene: TRBV4-2
J gene: TRBJ2-2

CDR3 protein: CASSERGNGEAFF
CDR3 DNA: TGTGCCAGCAGTGAACGCGGGAATGGAGAAGCTTTCTTT
D gene: -
clone size: -
V gene: TRBV2
J gene: TRBJ1-1

CDR3 protein: CAISEGDRFRAHYEQYF
CDR3 DNA: TGTGCCATCAGTGAGGGGGACAGGTTCCGTGCCCACTACGAGCAGTACTTC
D gene: TRBD1
clone size: -
V gene: TRBV10-3
J gene: TRBJ2-7

CDR3 protein: CASSPGDYGYTF
CDR3 DNA: TGTGCCAGCAGTCCGGGGGACTATGGCTACACCTTC
D gene: -
clone size: -
V gene: TRBV2
J gene: TRBJ1-2

CDR3 protein: CASSLRSQRESTYNEQFF
CDR3 DNA: TGTGCCAGCAGCTTAAGGTCGCAGCGGGAGAGCACCTACAATGAGCAGTTCTTC
D gene: TRBD2
clone size: -
V gene: TRBV7-6
J gene: TRBJ2-1

CDR3 protein: CASRAVNEQYF
CDR3 DNA: TGTGCCAGCCGTGCGGTTAATGAGCAGTACTTC
D gene: -
clone size: -
V gene: TRBV2
J gene: TRBJ2-7

CDR3 protein: CASSLSGTATNEKLFF
CDR3 DNA: TGTGCCAGCAGCTTATCCGGTACAGCAACTAATGAAAAACTGTTTTTT
D gene: -
clone size: -
V gene: TRBV7-9
J gene: TRBJ1-4

CDR3 protein: CASSRQGYQPQHF
CDR3 DNA: TGTGCCAGCAGTCGACAGGGATATCAGCCCCAGCATTTT
D gene: TRBD1
clone size: -
V gene: TRBV2
J gene: TRBJ1-5